The sample holds many counts of the clone carrying this TCR beta chain. Antigen specificity is unknown. The CDR3 contains 13 residues. CDR1 is MNHEY, CDR2 SVGEGT, per germline. V was clipped by 1 base and J by 4 bases, with 7 bases between them. Using its own MiXCR run on the 5' RACE reads, TCRdb lists one record per CDR3 protein. Here the sample spans 200,000 to 300,000 distinct CDR3 sequences, 5.5% to 8.5% being singletons. This sample was taken from a study of T cells after yellow fever vaccination. Study-level points and caveats: Contaminants from the bulk population, in the form of abundant clonotypes, could be found in FACS-sorted repertoires.

The source is a man aged 25-40 years who received the YFV17D yellow fever vaccine. This specimen consisted of CD4+ T cells sorted from PBMCs, obtained on the day of the yellow fever booster vaccination. The chain is built from TRBV6-2 or TRBV6-3 and TRBJ1-1; possibly TRBD1 for D (5 bases). DNA for the CDR3: TGTGCCAGCAGTTACTTTCAGGGCACTGAAGCTTTCTTT. Translation gives CASSYFQGTEAFF.